The clone carrying this TCR beta chain showed up just once. Its antigen remains unknown. Repertoires were generated with immunoSEQ multiplex PCR, while TCRdb's copy carries only in-frame clones and drops some. The table records some 130,000 clones, around nine tenths of them present only once. The data were taken from a study of T cell responses to AZD1222 COVID-19 vaccine. Broader study findings: The CD4 TCRs associated with vaccination extended across spike and predominated at 160-218 and 743-854. The donors showed a predominance of white British ancestry and of females, with possible underestimation of clonal diversity.

Per the germline V gene, CDR1 is KGHDR and CDR2 is SFDVKD. This CDR3 is built from 12 residues. The J segment lost 6 bases and the V segment lost 7 bases, leaving 2 bases of the junction unmatched. This sequence joins TRBV24-1 and TRBJ2-4; 7 bases align to TRBD1. This sample comprised peripheral blood, obtained on day 0 of AZD1222 vaccination. The source is an adult in good health. CDR3 amino acids: CATRGTVNIQYF. CDR3 in DNA: TGTGCCACCAGAGGGACAGTAAACATTCAGTACTTC.